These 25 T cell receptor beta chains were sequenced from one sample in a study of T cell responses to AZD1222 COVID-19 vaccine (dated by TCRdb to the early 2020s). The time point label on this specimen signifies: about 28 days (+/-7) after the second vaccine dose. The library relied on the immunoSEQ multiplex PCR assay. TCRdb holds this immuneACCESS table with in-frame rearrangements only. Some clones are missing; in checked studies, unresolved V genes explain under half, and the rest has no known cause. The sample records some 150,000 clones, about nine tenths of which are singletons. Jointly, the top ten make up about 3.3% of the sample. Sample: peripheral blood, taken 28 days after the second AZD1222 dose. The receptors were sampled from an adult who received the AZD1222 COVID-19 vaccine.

The CDR3 DNA reads TGTGCCAGCAGCTCGGACAGGGAAGGCAATGAGCAGTTCTTC. It specifies CASSSDREGNEQFF. V is TRBV7-9 and J is TRBJ2-1, with 8 bases lining up with TRBD1. V was pared by 4 bases and J by 6 bases, with 5 bases of the junction left unmatched. This CDR3 has 14 residues. Germline CDR1 is SEHNR and CDR2 is FQNEAQ (reference sequence).

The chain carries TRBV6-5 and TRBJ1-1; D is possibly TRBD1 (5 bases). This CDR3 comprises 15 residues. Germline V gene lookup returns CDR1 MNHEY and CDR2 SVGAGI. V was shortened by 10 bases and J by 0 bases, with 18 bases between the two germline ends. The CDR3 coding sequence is TGTGCCACACGGGGGAGACTTAGAATGAACACTGAAGCTTTCTTT. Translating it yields CATRGRLRMNTEAFF.

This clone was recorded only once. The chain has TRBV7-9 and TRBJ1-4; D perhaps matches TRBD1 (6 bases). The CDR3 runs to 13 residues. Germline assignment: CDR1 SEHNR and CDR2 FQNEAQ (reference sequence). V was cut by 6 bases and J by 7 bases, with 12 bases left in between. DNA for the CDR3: TGTGCCAGCAGTCCCCCAGGGGCTGAAAAACTGTTTTTT. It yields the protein CASSPPGAEKLFF.

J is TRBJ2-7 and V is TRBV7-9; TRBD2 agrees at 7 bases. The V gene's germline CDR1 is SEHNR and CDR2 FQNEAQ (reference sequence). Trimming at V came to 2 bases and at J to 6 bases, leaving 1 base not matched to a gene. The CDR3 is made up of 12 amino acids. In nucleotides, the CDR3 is TGTGCCAGCAGCTTAACTAGCGTCGAGCAGTACTTC. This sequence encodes CASSLTSVEQYF. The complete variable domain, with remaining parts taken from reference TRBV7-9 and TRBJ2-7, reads DTGVSQNPRHKITKRGQNVTFRCDPISEHNRLYWYRQTLGQGPEFLTYFQNEAQLEKSRLLSDRFSAERPKGSFSTLEIQRTEQGDSAMYLCASSLTSVEQYFGPGTRLTVT.

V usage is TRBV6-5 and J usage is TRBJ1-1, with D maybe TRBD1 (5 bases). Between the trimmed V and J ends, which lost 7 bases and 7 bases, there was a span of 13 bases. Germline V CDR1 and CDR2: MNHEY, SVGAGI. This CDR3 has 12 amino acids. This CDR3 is CASNNGRGEAFF. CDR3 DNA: TGTGCCAGCAATAACGGTAGGGGTGAAGCTTTCTTT.

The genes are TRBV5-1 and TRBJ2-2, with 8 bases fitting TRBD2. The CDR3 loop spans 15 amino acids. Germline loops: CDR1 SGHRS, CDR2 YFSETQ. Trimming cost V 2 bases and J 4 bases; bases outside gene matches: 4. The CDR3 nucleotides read TGCGCCAGCAGCTTCGCGGCGGGAGGCACCGGGGAGCTGTTTTTT. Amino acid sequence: CASSFAAGGTGELFF.

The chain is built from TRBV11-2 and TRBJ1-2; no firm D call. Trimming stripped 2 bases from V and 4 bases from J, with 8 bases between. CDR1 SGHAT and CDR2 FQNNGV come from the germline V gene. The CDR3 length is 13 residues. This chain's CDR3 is CASSLRQLYGYTF. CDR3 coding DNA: TGTGCCAGCAGCTTACGACAACTCTATGGCTACACCTTC. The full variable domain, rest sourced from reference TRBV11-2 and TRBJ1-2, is EAGVAQSPRYKIIEKRQSVAFWCNPISGHATLYWYQQILGQGPKLLIQFQNNGVVDDSQLPKDRFSAERLKGVDSTLKIQPAKLEDSAVYLCASSLRQLYGYTFGSGTRLTVV.

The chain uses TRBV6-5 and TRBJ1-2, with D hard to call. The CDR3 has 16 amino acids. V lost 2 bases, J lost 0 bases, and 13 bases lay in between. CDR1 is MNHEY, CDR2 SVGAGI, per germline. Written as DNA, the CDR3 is TGTGCCAGCAGTTACAGTCGGTTAATAACTAACTATGGCTACACCTTC. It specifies CASSYSRLITNYGYTF.

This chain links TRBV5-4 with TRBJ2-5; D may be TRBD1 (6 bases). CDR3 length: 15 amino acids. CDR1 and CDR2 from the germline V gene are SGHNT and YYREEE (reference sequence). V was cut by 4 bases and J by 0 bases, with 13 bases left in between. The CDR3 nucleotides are TGTGCCAGCAGCCCTGGGGGCAGGTACCAAGAGACCCAGTACTTC. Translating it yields CASSPGGRYQETQYF.

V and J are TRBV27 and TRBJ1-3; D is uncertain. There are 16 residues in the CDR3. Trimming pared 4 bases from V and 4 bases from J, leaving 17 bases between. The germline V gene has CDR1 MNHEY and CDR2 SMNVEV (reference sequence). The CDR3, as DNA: TGTGCCAGCAGTTCGTCGGGCCCTAGGTGGGGAAACACCATATATTTT. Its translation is CASSSSGPRWGNTIYF.

In nucleotides, the CDR3 is TGCGCCAGCAAAGGGACAGGGTACGTTTTTGGTGGCTACACCTTC. Translating it yields CASKGTGYVFGGYTF. J is TRBJ1-2 and V is TRBV5-1; 9 bases agree with TRBD1. The CDR3 consists of 15 residues. Trimming cost V 6 bases and J 7 bases; bases outside gene matches: 13. Germline V CDR1 and CDR2: SGHRS, YFSETQ.

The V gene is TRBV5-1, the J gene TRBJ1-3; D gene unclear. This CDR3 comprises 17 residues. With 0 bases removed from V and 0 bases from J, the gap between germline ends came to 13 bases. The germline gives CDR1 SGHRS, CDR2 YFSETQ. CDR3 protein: CASSLEAGQASGNTIYF. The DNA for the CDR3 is TGCGCCAGCAGCTTGGAGGCCGGCCAGGCCTCTGGAAACACCATATATTTT.

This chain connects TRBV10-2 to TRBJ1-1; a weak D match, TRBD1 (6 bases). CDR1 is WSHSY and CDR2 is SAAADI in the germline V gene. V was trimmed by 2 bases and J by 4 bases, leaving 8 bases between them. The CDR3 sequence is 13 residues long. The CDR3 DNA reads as TGCGCCAGCAGTGAGGGACAGTTCACTGAAGCTTTCTTT. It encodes CASSEGQFTEAFF.

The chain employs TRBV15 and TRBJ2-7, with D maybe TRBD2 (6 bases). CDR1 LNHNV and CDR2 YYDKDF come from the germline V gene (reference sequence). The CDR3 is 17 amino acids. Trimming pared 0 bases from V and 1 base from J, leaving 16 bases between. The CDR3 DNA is TGTGCCACCAGCAGAGAGTTTGCGGTTAGCGGATCCTACGAGCAGTACTTC. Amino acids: CATSREFAVSGSYEQYF.

CDR3 coding DNA: TGTGCCATCAGTGGGACGGAAGATTCACCCCTCCACTTT. This translates into CAISGTEDSPLHF. The chain links TRBV10-3 to TRBJ1-6; no reliable D call. The V end was cut by 4 bases, the J end by 8 bases, with 9 bases between. Per germline, CDR1 ENHRY and CDR2 SYGVKD. The CDR3 contains 13 residues.

The CDR3 region has the DNA TGTGCCAGCAGTGATCTAGTGGCTTCCTACAATGAGCAGTTCTTC. Its protein is CASSDLVASYNEQFF. The chain employs TRBV6-1 and TRBJ2-1; D unclear. Trimming pared 3 bases from V and 1 base from J, leaving 10 bases between. The CDR3 consists of 15 residues. From germline, CDR1 is MNHNS and CDR2 SASEGT.

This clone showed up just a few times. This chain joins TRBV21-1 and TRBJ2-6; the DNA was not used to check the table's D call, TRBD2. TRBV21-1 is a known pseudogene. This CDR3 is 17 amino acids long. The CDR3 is CASSMGGSYGGANVLTF. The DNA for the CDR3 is TGTGCCAGCAGCATGGGGGGATCGTACGGTGGGGCCAACGTCCTGACTTTC.

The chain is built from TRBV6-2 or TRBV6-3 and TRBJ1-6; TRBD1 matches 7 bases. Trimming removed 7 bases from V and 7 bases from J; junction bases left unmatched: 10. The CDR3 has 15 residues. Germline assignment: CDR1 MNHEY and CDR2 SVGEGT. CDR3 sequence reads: CASNPQTGDNSPLHF. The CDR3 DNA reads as TGTGCCAGCAACCCCCAAACAGGGGACAATTCACCCCTCCACTTT.

Here the CDR3 reads CASSSTGGYYGYTF. The CDR3 DNA sequence: TGTGCCAGCAGTTCCACAGGGGGCTACTATGGCTACACCTTC. V usage is TRBV7-2 and J usage is TRBJ1-2, with TRBD1 matching 9 bases. V lost 6 bases to trimming and J lost 3 bases; unmatched junction nucleotides: 5. This CDR3 spans 14 amino acids. Germline V gives CDR1 SGHTA, CDR2 FQGNSA.

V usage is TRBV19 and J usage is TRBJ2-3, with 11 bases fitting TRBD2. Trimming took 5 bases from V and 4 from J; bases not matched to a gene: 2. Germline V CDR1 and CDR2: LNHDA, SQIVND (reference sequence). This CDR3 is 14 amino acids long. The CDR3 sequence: CASSLAGGSDTQYF. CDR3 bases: TGTGCCAGTAGTTTAGCGGGAGGGTCAGATACGCAGTATTTT.

The CDR3 nucleotides are TGCGCCAGCAGCCAAATCGACAGGGCCTACGAGCAGTACTTC. This translates into CASSQIDRAYEQYF. J is TRBJ2-7 and V is TRBV4-1; 7 bases map to TRBD1. V lost 2 bases and J lost 2; bases outside the gene matches: 3. This CDR3 comprises 14 residues. Germline V gene sequence: CDR1 MGHRA, CDR2 YSYEKL.

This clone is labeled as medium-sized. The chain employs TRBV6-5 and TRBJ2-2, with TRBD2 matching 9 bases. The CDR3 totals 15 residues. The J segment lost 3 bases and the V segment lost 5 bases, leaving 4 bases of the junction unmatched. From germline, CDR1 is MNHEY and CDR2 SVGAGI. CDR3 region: CASSHLAGDTGELFF. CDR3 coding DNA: TGTGCCAGCAGTCACTTAGCGGGGGACACCGGGGAGCTGTTTTTT.

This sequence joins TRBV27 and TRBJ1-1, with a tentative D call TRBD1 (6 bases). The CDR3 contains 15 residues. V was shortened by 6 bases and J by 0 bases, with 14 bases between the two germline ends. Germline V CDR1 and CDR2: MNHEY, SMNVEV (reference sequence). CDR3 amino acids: CASSLGQSLNTEAFF. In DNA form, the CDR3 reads TGTGCCAGCAGCCTAGGACAGAGCTTGAACACTGAAGCTTTCTTT.

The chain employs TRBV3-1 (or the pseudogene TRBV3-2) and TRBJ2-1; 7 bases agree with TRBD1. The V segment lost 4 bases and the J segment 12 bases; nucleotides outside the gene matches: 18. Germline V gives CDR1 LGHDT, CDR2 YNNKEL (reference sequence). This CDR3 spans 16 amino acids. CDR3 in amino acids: CASSRSSRDSYYLQFF. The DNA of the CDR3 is TGTGCCAGCAGCCGAAGTAGTCGGGACAGTTATTATCTGCAGTTCTTC.

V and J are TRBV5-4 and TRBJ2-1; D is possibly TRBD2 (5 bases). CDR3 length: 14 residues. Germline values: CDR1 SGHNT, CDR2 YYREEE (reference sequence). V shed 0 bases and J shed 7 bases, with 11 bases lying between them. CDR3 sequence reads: CASSLALERNEQFF. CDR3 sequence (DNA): TGTGCCAGCAGCTTGGCACTAGAGAGGAATGAGCAGTTCTTC.